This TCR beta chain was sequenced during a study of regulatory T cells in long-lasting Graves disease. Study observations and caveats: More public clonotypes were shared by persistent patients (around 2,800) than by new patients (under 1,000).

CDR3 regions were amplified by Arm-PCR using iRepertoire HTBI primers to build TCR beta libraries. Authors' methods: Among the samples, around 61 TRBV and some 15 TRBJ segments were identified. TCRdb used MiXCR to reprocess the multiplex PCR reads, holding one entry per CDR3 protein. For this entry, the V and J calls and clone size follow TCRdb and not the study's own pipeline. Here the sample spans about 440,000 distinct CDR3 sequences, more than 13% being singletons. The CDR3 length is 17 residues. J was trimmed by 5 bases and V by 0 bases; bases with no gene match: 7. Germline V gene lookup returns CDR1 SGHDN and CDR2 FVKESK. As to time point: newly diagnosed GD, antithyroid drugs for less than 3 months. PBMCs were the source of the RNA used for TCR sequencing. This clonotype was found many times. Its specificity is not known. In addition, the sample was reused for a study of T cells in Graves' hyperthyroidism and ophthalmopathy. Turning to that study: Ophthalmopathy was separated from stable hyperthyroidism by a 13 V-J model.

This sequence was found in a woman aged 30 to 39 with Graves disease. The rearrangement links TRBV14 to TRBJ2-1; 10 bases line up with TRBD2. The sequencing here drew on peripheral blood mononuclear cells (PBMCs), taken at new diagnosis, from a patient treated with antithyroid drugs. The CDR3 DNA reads TGTGCCAGCAGCCAAGATCTGCTAGCGGGGGTCGACAATGAGCAGTTCTTC. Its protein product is CASSQDLLAGVDNEQFF.